A single sample gave rise to the 9 T cell receptor beta chains below, sequenced in a study of T cells after yellow fever vaccination. TCRdb ran MiXCR on the 5' RACE reads and lists one entry per CDR3 protein. The sample lists about 580,000 distinct CDR3 sequences, about 17% occurring once. The sequencing used PBMCs, collected more than 4 days after the first yellow fever vaccination. The origin of the receptors is a man younger than 30 who received the YFV17D yellow fever vaccine.

This clonotype was counted a few times. The genes are TRBV9 and TRBJ2-2; 9 bases are a match to TRBD2. With V trimmed by 3 bases and J by 2 bases, 8 bases remained unmatched. The length of the CDR3 is 17 residues. Germline values: CDR1 SGDLS, CDR2 YYNGEE. The CDR3 nucleotides are TGTGCCAGCAGCGACGTAGCGGGGGCCTTCAACACCGGGGAGCTGTTTTTT. Translating it yields CASSDVAGAFNTGELFF.

This clonotype was observed a handful of times. This rearrangement joins TRBV23-1 to TRBJ1-6, with D perhaps TRBD1 (5 bases). TRBV23-1 belongs to the ORF category, with a function that is uncertain. The V and J ends lost 0 bases and 2 bases respectively, with 17 bases between them. This CDR3 is 19 amino acids long. As DNA, the CDR3 is TGCGCCAGCAGTCAATCGGGCGTACGGGGAGGGGCCTATAATTCACCCCTCCACTTT. Its protein is CASSQSGVRGGAYNSPLHF.

This clonotype was found a few times. The chain recombines TRBV20-1 with TRBJ2-5; the D gene could be TRBD1 or TRBD2 (5 bases each). The length of the CDR3 is 12 residues. Germline V gene sequence: CDR1 DFQATT, CDR2 SNEGSKA (reference sequence). The V and J ends lost 4 bases and 5 bases respectively, with 11 bases between them. CDR3 bases: TGCAGTGCTAAGGGACCTGGGGAGACCCAGTACTTC. It translates to CSAKGPGETQYF.

The genes are TRBV7-8 and TRBJ2-1; 10 positions agree with TRBD2. This CDR3 is 16 amino acids long. CDR1 and CDR2 (germline): SGHVS, FQNEAQ. V shed 2 bases, J shed 4 bases, and the junction held 5 bases outside the gene matches. The CDR3 region is CASSLLAGALYNEQFF. DNA of the CDR3: TGTGCCAGCAGCTTACTAGCGGGGGCCCTATACAATGAGCAGTTCTTC.

The chain couples TRBV6-1 to TRBJ1-6; tentatively, D is TRBD1 (5 bases). V was shortened by 5 bases and J by 8 bases, with 16 bases between the two germline ends. CDR3 length equals 15 residues. The germline CDR1 and CDR2 sequences are MNHNS and SASEGT. In nucleotides, the CDR3 is TGTGCCAGCAGTCTCCTGGGGGGGGAGCATTCACCCCTCCACTTT. Translated: CASSLLGGEHSPLHF.

About this clonotype: A junction boundary mismatches the germline segment, possibly from a read error. The rearrangement uses TRBV7-7 and TRBJ1-2; TRBD1 is a possible D gene (5 bases). The germline V gene has CDR1 SSHAT and CDR2 FNYEAQ (reference sequence). This CDR3 spans 14 amino acids. The CDR3 is CASSLRQGNYGYTF. Here the CDR3 DNA reads TGTGCTAGCAGCTTAAGGCAGGGCAACTATGGCTACACCTTC. Drawing the rest from reference TRBV7-7 and TRBJ1-2, the complete variable domain is GAGVSQSPRYKVTKRGQDVTLRCDPISSHATLYWYQQALGQGPEFLTYFNYEAQPDKSGLPSDRFSAERPEGSISTLTIQRTEQRDSAMYRCASSLRQGNYGYTFGSGTRLTVV.

This clonotype was observed a handful of times. This chain uses TRBV12-3 or TRBV12-4 with TRBJ1-2, with a possible D match to TRBD1 (5 bases). V gave up 3 bases and J gave up 8 bases, with 16 bases separating them. The CDR3 runs 14 residues. Here the CDR3 DNA reads TGTGCCAGCAGTTTGACCTGGGGCGCGGAGGGCTACACCTTC. It is translated as CASSLTWGAEGYTF.

The table lists this clonotype with a few counts. The rearrangement links TRBV5-5 to TRBJ1-2, with unresolved D. V lost 3 bases and J lost 7, with 19 bases in between. Germline V gives CDR1 SGHKS, CDR2 YYEKEE (reference sequence). The CDR3 is made up of 15 amino acids. CDR3 DNA sequence: TGTGCCAGCAGCTGGAACGTACAGCCTTCTAGTGGCTACACCTTC. The encoded protein is CASSWNVQPSSGYTF. Supplemented by reference TRBV5-5 and TRBJ1-2, the full variable domain reads DAGVTQSPTHLIKTRGQQVTLRCSPISGHKSVSWYQQVLGQGPQFIFQYYEKEERGRGNFPDRFSARQFPNYSSELNVNALLLGDSALYLCASSWNVQPSSGYTFGSGTRLTVV.

The rearrangement uses TRBV6-1 and TRBJ1-1; the D gene is possibly TRBD1 (6 bases). The germline V gene has CDR1 MNHNS and CDR2 SASEGT. The CDR3 has 12 amino acids. Trimming pared 10 bases from V and 7 bases from J, leaving 16 bases between. The DNA for the CDR3 is TGTGCCACCGCGAACGGGGGCCTTGAAGCTTTCTTT. Its protein product is CATANGGLEAFF.